The 8 T cell receptor beta chains below were found in one sample sequenced in a study of OX40 agonist ivuxolimab in advanced cancers. The assay was immunoSEQ multiplex PCR, and TCRdb's table has in-frame clones only and misses some. This table holds some 60,000 clones, approximately 90% found once. Sequenced here: CD4+ or CD8+ T cells sorted from blood, sampled in a trial of the OX40 agonist ivuxolimab. The receptors come from an adult with an advanced solid tumor such as melanoma, head and neck, liver or kidney cancer.

This chain links TRBV27 with TRBJ2-5, with 10 bases lining up with TRBD2. V lost 5 bases to trimming and J lost 1 base; unmatched junction nucleotides: 7. CDR1 and CDR2 (germline): MNHEY, SMNVEV (reference sequence). The CDR3 covers 16 residues. DNA of the CDR3: TGTGCCAGCAGTGCCACCTGGACTAGCGGCCAAGAGACCCAGTACTTC. Protein product: CASSATWTSGQETQYF.

V is TRBV4-2 and J is TRBJ2-5, with 13 bases fitting TRBD2. The DNA matches TRBJ2-7 better at its end, which makes the J call doubtful. Germline values: CDR1 LGHNA, CDR2 YNFKEQ. CDR3 length: 18 residues. The CDR3 spells CASSSWGTSGIFSYEQYF. In DNA form, the CDR3 reads TGTGCCAGCAGCTCCTGGGGGACTAGCGGGATTTTTTCCTACGAGCAGTACTTC.

V is TRBV21-1 and J is TRBJ1-5. TRBV21-1 is a documented pseudogene. This CDR3 is 18 amino acids long. For the CDR3, the DNA is TGTGCCAGCAGCAATCCGCTTTGTCGTCGGGGATGGAATCAGCCCCAGCATTTT. This sequence encodes CASSNPLCRRGWNQPQHF.

V is TRBV28 and J is TRBJ2-3; 7 nucleotides agree with TRBD2. The CDR3 length is 14 residues. Germline CDR1 MDHEN, CDR2 SYDVKM. With 5 bases clipped from V and 4 bases from J, the junction kept 6 bases outside the gene matches. For the CDR3, the DNA is TGTGCCAGCAGTGGCGGGAGTTTCGCAGATACGCAGTATTTT. It encodes CASSGGSFADTQYF.

The chain employs TRBV4-2 and TRBJ2-7; TRBD1 is a possible D gene (5 bases). The V end lost 0 bases, the J end lost 1 base, and 10 bases lay between the germline ends. The CDR3 loop spans 15 amino acids. Germline-derived CDR1 and CDR2 are LGHNA and YNFKEQ. As DNA, the CDR3 is TGTGCCAGCAGCCAAGAAACAGGCTCTTCCTACGAGCAGTACTTC. It codes for CASSQETGSSYEQYF.

The chain carries TRBV6-1 and TRBJ1-4; no firm D call. V dropped 0 bases and J dropped 3 bases, with 14 bases sitting between them. The CDR3 is 17 amino acids. Germline V gene sequence: CDR1 MNHNS, CDR2 SASEGT. The CDR3 region has the DNA TGTGCCAGCAGTGAAGCTTTAGGGCGGAAACCTAATGAAAAACTGTTTTTT. Translation: CASSEALGRKPNEKLFF.

The chain carries TRBV6-5 and TRBJ1-3; TRBD1 is a possible D gene (6 bases). This CDR3 comprises 13 residues. The germline V and J ends were trimmed by 5 bases and 8 bases, with 13 bases remaining between them. The germline CDR1 and CDR2 sequences are MNHEY and SVGAGI. The CDR3 is CASSPRDIDTIYF. For the CDR3, the DNA is TGTGCCAGCAGTCCCCGGGACATTGACACCATATATTTT.

This rearrangement joins TRBV9 to TRBJ2-5; TRBD1 or TRBD2 may be the D gene (6 bases each). Germline assignment: CDR1 SGDLS and CDR2 YYNGEE. V was cut by 6 bases and J by 5 bases, with 20 bases left in between. This CDR3 has 15 amino acids. Here the CDR3 DNA reads TGTGCCAGCACTCCCGGGGGCTCCCACTCGGAGACCCAGTACTTC. Encoded protein: CASTPGGSHSETQYF.